The rows below give T cell receptor beta chains drawn from one sample of a study of control samples from healthy donors and cancer patients. Profiled with immunoSEQ multiplex PCR; TCRdb holds only in-frame clones, not every one. This table holds 45,000 or so clones, roughly 90% found once. The sample was PBMCs. These receptors all stem from a woman aged 40-49 years with head and neck cancer. Both conserved end residues are part of each CDR3. A D gene is named only where the DNA matches it firmly. Clone size is given for some rows only: seen once, a few or many times, or a class if the clone is expanded.

D gene	V gene	clone size	J gene	CDR3 DNA	CDR3 protein
NA	TRBV7-7	NA	TRBJ2-5	TGTGCCAGCAGCTTAGCGCTATTCCGGACAACCCAAGAGACCCAGTACTTC	CASSLALFRTTQETQYF
NA	TRBV4-1	NA	TRBJ1-1	TGCGCCAGCAGCCATGTCGACTTGAACACTGAAGCTTTCTTT	CASSHVDLNTEAFF
TRBD1	TRBV29-1	NA	TRBJ1-1	TGCAGCGTTGCCCGACAGGGGGCGATCGCTGAAGCTTTCTTT	CSVARQGAIAEAFF
NA	TRBV7-2	NA	TRBJ2-5	TGTGCCAGCAGCTCCCTGACAGATTCGCCCCAAGAGACCCAGTACTTC	CASSSLTDSPQETQYF
NA	TRBV6-6	NA	TRBJ1-4	TGTGCCAGCAAAATTAATAATGAAAAACTGTTTTTT	CASKINNEKLFF
NA	TRBV3-1/TRBV3-2	NA	TRBJ2-1	TGTGCCAGCAGCCAAACAGCAGCGGGTCAGCAGTTCTTC	CASSQTAAGQQFF
NA	TRBV27	NA	TRBJ1-6	TGTGCCAGCGCCCTTCGGGGGGCGGGTTCACCCCTCCACTTT	CASALRGAGSPLHF
NA	TRBV12-3/TRBV12-4	NA	TRBJ1-2	TGTGCCAGCAGCCAGAGCTATGGCTACACCTTC	CASSQSYGYTF
NA	TRBV5-1	NA	TRBJ2-3	TGCGCCAGCAGCTTTCAGGGGCCAGATACGCAGTATTTT	CASSFQGPDTQYF
NA	TRBV6-5	NA	TRBJ2-7	TGTGCCAGCAGCAAGACAGGAACAACCTACTACGAGCAGTACTTC	CASSKTGTTYYEQYF
TRBD2	TRBV7-3	NA	TRBJ2-2	TGTGCCAGCAGGAGGACTAGCGGGAGTTTGGGCGGCACCGGGGAGCTGTTTTTT	CASRRTSGSLGGTGELFF
TRBD1	TRBV25-1	NA	TRBJ1-1	TGTGCCAGCAGTGACCACTCAGGGGGCCACACTGAAGCTTTCTTT	CASSDHSGGHTEAFF
TRBD2	TRBV5-1	NA	TRBJ2-1	TGCGCCAGCAGGCAGCGGGAGGGCCGGAATGAGCAGTTCTTC	CASRQREGRNEQFF
TRBD2	TRBV28	once	TRBJ2-7	TGTGCCAGCAGTCTTCCGGGACTAGCCTACGAGCAGTACTTC	CASSLPGLAYEQYF
NA	TRBV5-1	NA	TRBJ1-2	TGCGCCAGCAGCTCCCTCCGGGGGGCAAGGTATGGCTACACCTTC	CASSSLRGARYGYTF
NA	TRBV18	NA	TRBJ1-6	TGTGCCAGCTCACCAGACGAGCCCCTAAAGTCACCCCTCCACTTT	CASSPDEPLKSPLHF
TRBD1	TRBV6-4	NA	TRBJ1-5	TGTGCCAGCAGTGACTCGATATTAATGGGACAGGGACGGTTTGGCAATCAGCCCCAGCATTTT	CASSDSILMGQGRFGNQPQHF